This TCR beta chain was found in a study of graft-versus-host responses after intestinal transplantation. Study details: Isolated intestinal, liver-intestinal, or multivisceral transplants were what recipients had.

The germline V gene has CDR1 SGHAT and CDR2 FQNNGV. This CDR3 has 15 residues. The trim removed 3 bases at V and 13 bases at J, leaving 10 bases unmatched. Study-wide results and limits: Recipient marrow harbored GvH clones, some of which surfaced first in ileum or blood.

With respect to this clone: The antigen is not known.

Data came from immunoSEQ multiplex PCR; TCRdb stores just in-frame clones and leaves some out. Of more than 70,000 clones listed, approximately 90% are singletons. The V call is TRBV11-2, the J call TRBJ1-6; 9 nucleotides line up with TRBD1. The specimen was unstimulated CD8+ T cells sorted from spleen or lymph node cells, collected before transplant. This TCR was sampled from a human donor who was the organ donor for an intestinal transplant. The CDR3 DNA reads as TGTGCCAGCAGCTTGGACAGGGGCGTTCTTTCGCCCCTCCACTTT. It yields the protein CASSLDRGVLSPLHF.